Following are 11 T cell receptor beta chains from one sample sequenced in a study of T cell responses to AZD1222 COVID-19 vaccine. Assay used: immunoSEQ multiplex PCR; TCRdb lists only in-frame clones, some missing. There are about 120,000 clones in the sample; around 89% occur only once, and 7.1% lies in the top ten. The source material was peripheral blood, sampled 28 days after the second AZD1222 dose. The receptor set was obtained from an adult who received the AZD1222 COVID-19 vaccine.

This clone came up once. This chain uses TRBV25-1 with TRBJ1-1; no clear D. From germline, CDR1 is MGHDK and CDR2 SYGVNS. Trimming shortened V by 2 bases and J by 5 bases, and 12 bases separated the two germline ends. The CDR3 has 14 residues. The CDR3: CASSENVGRTEAFF. In nucleotides, the CDR3 is TGTGCCAGCAGTGAAAATGTGGGCAGAACTGAAGCTTTCTTT.

The rearrangement links TRBV28 to TRBJ2-7, with 11 bases that match TRBD2. Germline V lookup: CDR1 MDHEN, CDR2 SYDVKM. The CDR3 covers 14 residues. V shed 5 bases, J shed 5 bases, and the junction held 5 bases outside the gene matches. CDR3: CASSQLAGVNEQYF. The CDR3 region has the DNA TGTGCCAGCAGTCAACTAGCGGGAGTGAACGAGCAGTACTTC. The full variable domain, its missing parts supplied by reference TRBV28 and TRBJ2-7, is DVKVTQSSRYLVKRTGEKVFLECVQDMDHENMFWYRQDPGLGLRLIYFSYDVKMKEKGDIPEGYSVSREKKERFSLILESASTNQTSMYLCASSQLAGVNEQYFGPGTRLTVT.

The rearrangement uses TRBV5-6 and TRBJ2-1; D not certain. Germline loops: CDR1 SGHDT, CDR2 YYEEEE. V was trimmed by 3 bases and J by 9 bases, leaving 10 bases between them. The CDR3 loop spans 12 amino acids. CDR3 amino acids: CASSSPTGEQFF. The DNA for the CDR3 is TGTGCCAGCAGCTCACCGACGGGTGAGCAGTTCTTC.

The DNA for the CDR3 is TGTGCCAGCAGCTTCCCGACTAGCGGTTACGAGCAGTACTTC. Its protein product is CASSFPTSGYEQYF. The chain links TRBV5-6 to TRBJ2-7, with 9 positions matching TRBD2. Germline CDR1 reads SGHDT; CDR2 reads YYEEEE. This CDR3 is built from 14 residues. The V gene end was trimmed by 2 bases and the J gene end by 4 bases; junction bases not matched to a gene: 4.

The genes are TRBV5-1 and TRBJ1-1; D unclear. The germline V gene has CDR1 SGHRS and CDR2 YFSETQ. V was pared by 2 bases and J by 1 base, with 9 bases between. This CDR3 is built from 14 residues. In nucleotides, the CDR3 is TGCGCCAGCAGCTTACAGCTCGGGAACACTGAAGCTTTCTTT. It yields the protein CASSLQLGNTEAFF.

The V and J genes are TRBV30 and TRBJ1-4; D is undetermined. The germline V gene has CDR1 GTSNPN and CDR2 SVGIG (reference sequence). The V end was cut by 1 base, the J end by 0 bases, with 9 bases between. The CDR3 contains 15 residues. CDR3 amino acids: CAWSGYLTTNEKLFF. DNA for the CDR3: TGTGCCTGGAGTGGCTACCTGACAACTAATGAAAAACTGTTTTTT.

The sample holds one count of this clone. This chain connects TRBV9 to TRBJ1-1; a possible D gene is TRBD1 (5 bases). Germline-derived CDR1 and CDR2 are SGDLS and YYNGEE. The CDR3 runs to 15 residues. Trimming took 4 bases from V and 3 from J, leaving 16 bases between them. In DNA, the CDR3 is TGTGCCAGCAGCCCTTTCTGGGGGACGCACACTGAAGCTTTCTTT. It codes for CASSPFWGTHTEAFF.

The rearrangement uses TRBV27 and TRBJ1-2, with 11 bases matching TRBD1. This CDR3 spans 15 amino acids. Germline CDR1 and CDR2: MNHEY and SMNVEV (reference sequence). With V trimmed by 5 bases and J by 4 bases, 6 bases remained unmatched. CDR3 bases: TGTGCCAGCAGTGTGGACAGGGGGCGGTTCTATGGCTACACCTTC. Its protein product is CASSVDRGRFYGYTF.

This chain connects TRBV7-2 to TRBJ2-3; possible D gene TRBD2, 7 bases. Trimming took off 5 bases at V and 6 bases at J, with 18 bases between the two ends. The CDR3 extends over 15 amino acids. Germline V lookup: CDR1 SGHTA, CDR2 FQGNSA. Here the CDR3 reads CASSPRAGARDTQYF. CDR3 nucleotide sequence: TGTGCCAGCAGCCCCCGTGCGGGGGCACGGGATACGCAGTATTTT.

The chain employs TRBV11-2 and TRBJ2-1; 9 positions match TRBD2. The CDR3 is made up of 19 amino acids. V shed 1 base and J 0 bases; nucleotides not matched to a gene: 10. CDR1 is SGHAT and CDR2 is FQNNGV in the germline V gene. The DNA for the CDR3 is TGTGCCAGCAGCTTAGTGGTTAGCGGGAGAGCCAGCTCCTACAATGAGCAGTTCTTC. Protein: CASSLVVSGRASSYNEQFF. The complete variable domain, with remaining parts taken from reference TRBV11-2 and TRBJ2-1, reads EAGVAQSPRYKIIEKRQSVAFWCNPISGHATLYWYQQILGQGPKLLIQFQNNGVVDDSQLPKDRFSAERLKGVDSTLKIQPAKLEDSAVYLCASSLVVSGRASSYNEQFFGPGTRLTVL.

The genes are TRBV11-3 and TRBJ2-7; possibly TRBD1 or TRBD2 for D (5 bases each). V shed 8 bases and J shed 4 bases, with 9 bases lying between them. Germline-derived CDR1 and CDR2 are SGHNT and YENEEA. The CDR3 contains 11 residues. DNA of the CDR3: TGTGCCAGCGGGACGTCGTACGAGCAGTACTTC. Amino acids: CASGTSYEQYF.